A single sample gave rise to the 2 T cell receptor beta chains below, sequenced in a study of blood T cell repertoires in COVID-19. Profiling relied on immunoSEQ multiplex PCR, and the TCRdb table lists in-frame clones only, not all of them. The table has 100,000 or so clones, approximately 82% seen once; the top ten hold 9.8%. Material: peripheral blood. These receptors were collected from a man in his 60s with active or convalescent COVID-19.

This clone was detected many times. The J gene is TRBJ1-1, the V gene TRBV4-3; D gene unclear. The CDR3 runs to 13 residues. The V end lost 0 bases, the J end lost 1 base, and 3 bases lay between the germline ends. The germline gives CDR1 LGHNA, CDR2 YSLEER. Written as DNA, the CDR3 is TGCGCCAGCAGCCAAGACAGGAACACTGAAGCTTTCTTT. Amino acid sequence: CASSQDRNTEAFF.

This clone was recorded a few times. This chain uses TRBV12-5 with TRBJ2-7; D is perhaps TRBD2 (5 bases). The CDR3 covers 17 residues. Trimming stripped 1 base from V and 2 bases from J, with 18 bases between. The V gene's germline CDR1 is LGHNT and CDR2 FRNRAP. The CDR3 nucleotides are TGTGCTAGTGGTTTGGACCCCCTCGGACGGCGGGCCTACGAGCAGTACGTC. It codes for CASGLDPLGRRAYEQYV.